The present TCR beta chain was sequenced within a study of blood T cell repertoires in COVID-19. Study information: Collection of acute and convalescent COVID-19 samples took place in the United States, Italy and Spain.

In Seattle, patients joined the study during active infection and were tracked longitudinally. Trimming removed 2 bases at V and 5 bases at J, with 9 bases between. The germline V gene encodes CDR1 SGHNT and CDR2 YENEEA. This CDR3 is 13 amino acids long. Data came from immunoSEQ multiplex PCR; TCRdb stores just in-frame clones and leaves some out. Of about 160,000 clones in the sample, approximately 85% are singletons; the top ten hold 8.3%. The sequencing sample was made of peripheral blood. The receptor's source is a woman in her sixties with COVID-19, enrolled during active disease. The V and J genes are TRBV11-3 and TRBJ1-1; no reliable D call. In nucleotides, the CDR3 is TGTGCCAGCAGCTTAACGACTTGGACTGAAGCTTTCTTT. Protein sequence: CASSLTTWTEAFF.